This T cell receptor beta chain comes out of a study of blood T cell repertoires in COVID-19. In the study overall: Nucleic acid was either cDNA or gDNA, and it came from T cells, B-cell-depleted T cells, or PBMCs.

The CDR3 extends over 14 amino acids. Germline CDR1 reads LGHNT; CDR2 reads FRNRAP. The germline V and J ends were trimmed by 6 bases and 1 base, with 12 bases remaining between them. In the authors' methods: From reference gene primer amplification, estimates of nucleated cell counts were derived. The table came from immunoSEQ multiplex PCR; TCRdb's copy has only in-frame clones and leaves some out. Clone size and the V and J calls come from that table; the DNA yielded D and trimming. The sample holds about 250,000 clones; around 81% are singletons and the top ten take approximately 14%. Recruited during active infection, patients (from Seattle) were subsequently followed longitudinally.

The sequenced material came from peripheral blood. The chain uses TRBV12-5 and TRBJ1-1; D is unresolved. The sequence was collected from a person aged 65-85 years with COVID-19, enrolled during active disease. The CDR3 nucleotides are TGTGCTAGTGGGCGCGGGGATGGGAACACTGAAGCTTTCTTT. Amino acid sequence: CASGRGDGNTEAFF.